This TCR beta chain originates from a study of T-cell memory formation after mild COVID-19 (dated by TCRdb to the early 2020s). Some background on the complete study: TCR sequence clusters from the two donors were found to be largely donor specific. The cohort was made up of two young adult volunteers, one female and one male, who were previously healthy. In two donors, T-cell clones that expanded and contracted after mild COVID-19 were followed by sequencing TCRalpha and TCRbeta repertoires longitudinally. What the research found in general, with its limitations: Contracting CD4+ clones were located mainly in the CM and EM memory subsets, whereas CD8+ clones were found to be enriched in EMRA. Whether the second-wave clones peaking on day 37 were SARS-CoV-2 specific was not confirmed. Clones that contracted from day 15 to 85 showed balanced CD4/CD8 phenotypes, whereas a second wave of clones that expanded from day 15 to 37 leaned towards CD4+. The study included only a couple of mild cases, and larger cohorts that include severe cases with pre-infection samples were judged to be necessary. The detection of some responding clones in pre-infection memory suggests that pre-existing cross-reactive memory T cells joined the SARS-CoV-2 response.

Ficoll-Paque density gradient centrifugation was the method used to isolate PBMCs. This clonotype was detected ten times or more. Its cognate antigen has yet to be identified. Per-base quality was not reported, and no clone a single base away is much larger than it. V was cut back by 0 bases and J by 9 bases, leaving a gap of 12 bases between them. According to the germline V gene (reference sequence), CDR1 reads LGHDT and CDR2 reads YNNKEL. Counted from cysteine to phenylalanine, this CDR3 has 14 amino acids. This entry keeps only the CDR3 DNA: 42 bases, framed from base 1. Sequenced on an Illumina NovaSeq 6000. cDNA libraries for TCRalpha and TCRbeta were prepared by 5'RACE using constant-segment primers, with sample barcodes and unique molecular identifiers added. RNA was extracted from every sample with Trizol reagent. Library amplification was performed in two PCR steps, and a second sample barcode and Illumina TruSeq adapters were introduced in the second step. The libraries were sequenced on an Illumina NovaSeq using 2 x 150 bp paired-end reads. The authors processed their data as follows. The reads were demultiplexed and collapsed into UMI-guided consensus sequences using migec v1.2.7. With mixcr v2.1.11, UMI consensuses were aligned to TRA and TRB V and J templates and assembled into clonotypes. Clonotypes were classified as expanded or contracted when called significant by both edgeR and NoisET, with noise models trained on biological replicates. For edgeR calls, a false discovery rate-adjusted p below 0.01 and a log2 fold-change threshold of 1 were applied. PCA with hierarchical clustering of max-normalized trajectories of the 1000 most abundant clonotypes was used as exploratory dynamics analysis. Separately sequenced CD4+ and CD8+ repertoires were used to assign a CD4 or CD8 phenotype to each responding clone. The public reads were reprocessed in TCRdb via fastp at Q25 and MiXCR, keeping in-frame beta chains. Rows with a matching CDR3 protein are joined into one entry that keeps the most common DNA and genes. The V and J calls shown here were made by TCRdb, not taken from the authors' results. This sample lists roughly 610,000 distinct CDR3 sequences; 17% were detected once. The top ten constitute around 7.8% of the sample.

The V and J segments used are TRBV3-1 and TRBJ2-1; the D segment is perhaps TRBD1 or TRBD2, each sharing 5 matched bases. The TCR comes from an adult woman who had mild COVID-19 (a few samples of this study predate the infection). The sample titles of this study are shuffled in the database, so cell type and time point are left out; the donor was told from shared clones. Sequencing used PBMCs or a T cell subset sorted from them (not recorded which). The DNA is TGTGCCAGCAGCCAAGATAGCGTTAGGGGTGAGCAGTTCTTC. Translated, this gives CASSQDSVRGEQFF.